This T cell receptor (beta chain) was profiled in a study of blood T cell repertoires in COVID-19. Study in general: Donors in the United States, Italy and Spain gave samples during acute or convalescent COVID-19. PBMCs, B-cell-depleted T cells, or T cells provided the cDNA or gDNA that made up the material.

Trimming removed 0 bases from V and 6 bases from J, with 8 bases in between. The CDR3 consists of 13 residues. CDR1 is SEHNR and CDR2 is FQNEAQ in the germline V gene (reference sequence). As processed by the authors: Scientists estimated how many nucleated cells there were by amplifying reference gene primers. Generated by immunoSEQ multiplex PCR, the TCRdb table keeps only in-frame clones and is missing some. Clonal size and the V and J genes are those of that table, whereas D and trimming came from the DNA. The table includes fewer than 300,000 clones, around 82% detected once. This sequence joins TRBV7-9 and TRBJ1-1; TRBD1 might be the D (6 bases). The specimen sequenced was peripheral blood. This clonotype originated in a woman aged 18-35 years with acute or convalescent COVID-19. The CDR3 DNA sequence: TGTGCCAGCAGCTTAGCTGGGGGCGCTGAAGCTTTCTTT. Its protein product is CASSLAGGAEAFF.